This is a list of T cell receptor beta chains from one sample in a study of Ad26.COV2.S vaccination and SARS-CoV-2 variants. The assay was immunoSEQ multiplex PCR, and TCRdb's table has in-frame clones only and misses some. The table has roughly 330,000 clones, about 90% seen once. The sequencing here drew on peripheral blood, taken in a trial of Ad26.COV2.S vaccine versus placebo. The receptors originated from a person aged 18-65 years who received the Ad26.COV2.S COVID-19 vaccine or a placebo. Each CDR3 is given with its conserved first and last residue. The D gene is left open where the match is weak. Size is stated for part of the rows, as once, few or many counts, or as a class when the clone is expanded.

j_call cdr3_length d_call clone_size v_call cdr3_nt cdr3_aa
TRBJ1-2 16 - - TRBV7-2 TGTGCCAGCAGCTTGAGGACAGACTGGTCGATCCGGGGCTACACCTTC CASSLRTDWSIRGYTF
TRBJ1-5 14 - - TRBV18 TGTGCCAGCTCACCAGCCAGGGATTTTCAGCCCCAGCATTTT CASSPARDFQPQHF
TRBJ2-1 16 TRBD2 - TRBV18 TGTGCCAGCTCACTGGGACTAGCGGACCTGGCTAGTGAGCAGTTCTTC CASSLGLADLASEQFF
TRBJ1-5 13 - - TRBV6-2/TRBV6-3 TGTGCCAGCAGTTATGGAATAGGTCAGCCCCAGCATTTT CASSYGIGQPQHF
TRBJ2-2 16 - - TRBV4-1 TGCGCCAGCAGCCAAGAAGGGGAACGGGTGTTTGGGGAGCTGTTTTTT CASSQEGERVFGELFF
TRBJ2-2 11 - - TRBV2 TGTGCCAGCAGTGTACCCGGGGAGCTGTTTTTT CASSVPGELFF
TRBJ2-3 16 TRBD2 - TRBV3-1/TRBV3-2 TGTGCCAGCAGCCAAGACGCGGGGGTAAGCGGGGGGACGCAGTATTTT CASSQDAGVSGGTQYF
TRBJ2-3 16 TRBD2 - TRBV6-6 TGTGCCAGCAGTTTGGGTCTAGCGGGGGGCACAGATACGCAGTATTTT CASSLGLAGGTDTQYF
TRBJ2-1 16 TRBD2 - TRBV11-2 TGTGCCAGCAGCCAGAGGGGACTAGCGGGAGGCGATGAGCAGTTCTTC CASSQRGLAGGDEQFF
TRBJ1-6 15 - - TRBV6-5 TGTGCCAGCAGTTACACGGACAGATATAATTCACCCCTCCACTTT CASSYTDRYNSPLHF
TRBJ2-7 11 - - TRBV10-2 TGCGCCAGCACCCGACAGCTTAAGCAGTACTTC CASTRQLKQYF
TRBJ2-5 14 - - TRBV3-1/TRBV3-2 TGTGCCAGCAGCCTAGCGACAGTCAAAGAGACCCAGTACTTC CASSLATVKETQYF
TRBJ2-2 14 - - TRBV12-5 TGTGCTAGTGGAAAGACAGGGAACACCGGGGAGCTGTTTTTT CASGKTGNTGELFF
TRBJ2-7 15 - once TRBV7-2 TGTGCCAGCAGCTTCACCGGGACGGTATCCTACGAGCAGTACTTC CASSFTGTVSYEQYF
TRBJ1-1 14 - - TRBV5-6 TGTGCCAGCCGAGGGGGTCCTTTGGGCTTTGAAGCTTTCTTT CASRGGPLGFEAFF
TRBJ1-1 13 - once TRBV10-3 TGTGCCATCAGAGGACAGCTGAACACTGAAGCTTTCTTT CAIRGQLNTEAFF
TRBJ2-5 13 TRBD1 - TRBV5-1 TGCGCCAGCAGCGGGACAGGGCTGGAGACCCAGTACTTC CASSGTGLETQYF
TRBJ2-5 15 - - TRBV11-2 TGTGCCAGCAGCCCTTCCAGCGATGGCTCCGAGACCCAGTACTTC CASSPSSDGSETQYF
TRBJ1-1 14 - - TRBV5-4 TGTGCCAGCAGCTTTGGAACGGGGAACACTGAAGCTTTCTTT CASSFGTGNTEAFF
TRBJ2-1 17 TRBD2 - TRBV5-1 TGCGCCAGCAGCCTGTTGACTAGCGGCCCTTCCAACAATGAGCAGTTCTTC CASSLLTSGPSNNEQFF
TRBJ1-3 18 - - TRBV21-1 TGTGCCAGCAGCAAAGCCCGCTTCGGCAGGGACTCTGGAAACACCATATATTTT CASSKARFGRDSGNTIYF
TRBJ1-3 14 - once TRBV7-2 TGTGCCAGCAGCACACAGTACGGCCGGAACACCATATATTTT CASSTQYGRNTIYF
TRBJ2-3 18 TRBD2 - TRBV10-3 TGTGCCATCAGTGGTTTTTCGGCTCGGCGGGAGGGAGCGGATACGCAGTATTTT CAISGFSARREGADTQYF
TRBJ1-2 13 TRBD1 - TRBV3-1/TRBV3-2 TGTGCCAGCAGCCGACAGGGGACTGGTGGCTACACCTTC CASSRQGTGGYTF
TRBJ1-1 14 - - TRBV18 TGTGCCAGCTCACCACAGAGTGCGAGCGCTGAAGCTTTCTTT CASSPQSASAEAFF
TRBJ1-2 13 TRBD1 - TRBV5-6 TGTGCCAGCAGCTGGGACAGGGGTGGAGGCTACACCTTC CASSWDRGGGYTF
TRBJ1-6 15 - - TRBV27 TGTGCCAGCAGTTCCACAGGACAGTATAATTCACCCCTCCACTTT CASSSTGQYNSPLHF
TRBJ1-2 12 - - TRBV6-5 TGTGCCGCAGCCCCTGGTGTGCGAACAGCCGTCTTC CAAAPGVRTAVF
TRBJ2-4 13 - - TRBV27 TGTGCCAGCACCTCGGTGGTGGGAAACATTCAGTACTTC CASTSVVGNIQYF
TRBJ2-7 15 - - TRBV10-3 TGTGCCATCAGTGATCAGGGTTGGAGCTCCTACGAGCAGTACTTC CAISDQGWSSYEQYF
TRBJ1-1 14 - - TRBV7-2 TGTGCCAGCTTTATCACAGGCATAAACACTGAAGCTTTCTTT CASFITGINTEAFF
TRBJ2-6 18 - - TRBV6-1 TGTGCCAGCAGTGAAATTAAATTGGAGGGCTCTGGGGCCAACGTCCTGACTTTC CASSEIKLEGSGANVLTF
TRBJ2-3 14 - few TRBV28 TGTGCCAGCAGTTTTATCTCGGGGACAGATACGCAGTATTTT CASSFISGTDTQYF
TRBJ1-2 15 - - TRBV18 TGTGCCAGCTCACCGTCCCTCACAGGATCCTTGGGCTACACCTTC CASSPSLTGSLGYTF
TRBJ2-2 14 - - TRBV29-1 TGCAGCGTTGTATATGTGGAGAGCACCGGGGAGCTGTTTTTT CSVVYVESTGELFF
TRBJ2-1 15 TRBD1 - TRBV9 TGTGCCAGCAGCTTACAGGGGGGATGGAGTGATGAGCAGTTCTTC CASSLQGGWSDEQFF
TRBJ2-7 12 - - TRBV7-2 TGTGCCAGCAGCCCATTCTCCTACGAGCAGTACTTC CASSPFSYEQYF
TRBJ2-3 15 TRBD1 - TRBV5-1 TGCGCCAGCAGCTCGGGGACAGGGGGGCCAGATACGCAGTATTTT CASSSGTGGPDTQYF
TRBJ2-1 16 TRBD2 - TRBV27 TGTGCCAGCAGTTTATCGAGCGGGGTATCCTACAATGAGCAGTTCTTC CASSLSSGVSYNEQFF
TRBJ1-3 15 - once TRBV4-3 TGCGCCAGCAGCCAAGATTCAGGGTCTGGAAACACCATATATTTT CASSQDSGSGNTIYF
TRBJ1-1 15 TRBD1 once TRBV27 TGTGCCAGCAGTTTATGGGGACAGGTGACGACTGAAGCTTTCTTT CASSLWGQVTTEAFF
TRBJ1-3 15 - once TRBV30 TGTGCCTGGAGTCGATCAGAGGGAGTAGGAAACACCATATATTTT CAWSRSEGVGNTIYF
TRBJ1-2 17 - - TRBV7-6 TGTGCCAGCAGCTTAGTCCCCCCCCCTTGGGTCAACTATGGCTACACCTTC CASSLVPPPWVNYGYTF
TRBJ1-2 14 TRBD1 - TRBV28 TGTGCCAGCAGTGGCGGGGAGGGGGCGTGGGGCTACACCTTC CASSGGEGAWGYTF